The entry that follows covers one TCR beta chain sequence. Its antigen is currently unknown. A clone one base away is much larger, so this may be a read error. This entry belongs to a study of Graves' ophthalmopathy and Graves' hyperthyroidism. Amplification targeted the TCR beta CDR3 regions, with RNA transcripts as the source material. The first-round RT-PCR employed HTBI primers together with the Qiagen OneStep RT-PCR kit. A multiplex PCR was then performed as the second round. From the multiplex PCR reads, TCRdb called clonotypes with MiXCR, one entry per CDR3 protein. This sample yields about 740,000 distinct CDR3 sequences, of which 35% to 50% are seen a single time; roughly 45% belongs to the top ten. The CDR3 has 13 amino acids. Trimming took off 4 bases at V and 4 bases at J, with 11 bases between the two ends. Germline V gives CDR1 SGDLS, CDR2 YYNGEE. Findings of the study overall: This model predicted ophthalmopathy progression (sensitivity roughly 64%, specificity 72.22%).

This chain joins TRBV9 and TRBJ1-2; the D gene is possibly TRBD1 (6 bases). Sequencing was performed on peripheral blood. The clonotype comes from an adult man with Graves' ophthalmopathy. The CDR3, as DNA: TGTGCCAGCAGCCCCGACAGGCCCTATGGCTACACCTTC. It specifies CASSPDRPYGYTF.